The 26 T cell receptor beta chains in this list originate from one sample, sequenced in a study of T cells in Graves' hyperthyroidism and ophthalmopathy. The TCR beta CDR3 regions underwent amplification using RNA transcripts as the source. The HTBI set primed first-round TCR CDR3 RT-PCR. MiXCR, run by TCRdb on the multiplex PCR reads, gives a single entry per CDR3 protein. Among fewer than 750,000 distinct CDR3 sequences listed, about 15% were seen once. The source material was blood. The receptors were gathered from a woman aged 40 to 55 with Graves' ophthalmopathy.

This chain uses TRBV7-8 with TRBJ1-2; no firm D call. Germline V gene data show CDR1 as SGHVS and CDR2 as FQNEAQ. Trimming removed 1 base at V and 7 bases at J, with 7 bases between. There are 12 residues in the CDR3. The CDR3 DNA sequence: TGTGCCAGCAGCTTAGGGCGGTCTGGCTACACCTTC. This encodes CASSLGRSGYTF.

Worth noting for this clonotype: A read error may account for a junction end that differs from germline. This chain uses TRBV11-2 with TRBJ2-5; possibly TRBD1 or TRBD2 for D (5 bases each). This CDR3 comprises 15 residues. Germline V gene data show CDR1 as SGHAT and CDR2 as FQNNGV. The CDR3, as DNA: TGTGCCAACAGCTTCTTTTTGGGGGATGTGGAGATCCAGTACTTC. Its protein product is CANSFFLGDVEIQYF.

This clonotype was counted many times. V is TRBV12-3 or TRBV12-4 and J is TRBJ2-7, with 7 bases that match TRBD2. Trimming took 3 bases from V and 6 from J; bases not matched to a gene: 5. The CDR3 has 13 residues. CDR3 DNA sequence: TGTGCCAGCAGTTTGGGACTATTCCCCGAGCAGTACTTC. This codes for CASSLGLFPEQYF.

Only a few counts were recorded for this clonotype. V is TRBV30 and J is TRBJ1-3; 9 positions agree with TRBD1. V was clipped by 1 base and J by 1 base; unmatched bases: 8. This CDR3 spans 17 amino acids. Germline V gene sequence: CDR1 GTSNPN, CDR2 SVGIG (reference sequence). This chain's CDR3 is CAWSDPRDRDSGNTIYF. DNA for the CDR3: TGTGCCTGGAGTGACCCCCGGGACAGGGATTCTGGAAACACCATATATTTT.

At least ten counts were recorded for this clonotype. The CDR3, as DNA: TGTGCCAGCAGTTACTCGAGACAGGGGTTCTATGGCTACACCTTC. Its translation: CASSYSRQGFYGYTF. The rearrangement joins TRBV6-5 to TRBJ1-2; TRBD1 agrees at 8 bases. In germline, CDR1 is MNHEY, CDR2 SVGAGI. The length of the CDR3 is 15 residues. V trimming: 0 bases; J trimming: 4 bases; junction bases outside the gene matches: 4.

The chain has TRBV29-1 and TRBJ2-5, with D possibly TRBD2 on 5 matching bases. Per germline, CDR1 SQVTM and CDR2 ANQGSEA. V was pared by 0 bases and J by 4 bases, with 9 bases between. This CDR3 comprises 13 residues. CDR3 in amino acids: CSVEDPRGETQYF. CDR3 nucleotide sequence: TGCAGCGTTGAAGATCCACGGGGAGAGACCCAGTACTTC.

This clonotype was observed at least ten times. The rearrangement links TRBV30 to TRBJ1-1; TRBD1 is a possible D gene (5 bases). This CDR3 spans 12 amino acids. V gave up 8 bases and J gave up 3 bases, with 13 bases separating them. Germline V CDR1 and CDR2: GTSNPN, SVGIG (reference sequence). CDR3 coding DNA: TGTGCCACTCAAAGGGGTGACACTGAAGCTTTCTTT. Translation: CATQRGDTEAFF.

The J gene is TRBJ2-7, the V gene TRBV6-1; 7 positions agree with TRBD2. V shed 6 bases and J 3 bases; nucleotides not matched to a gene: 8. This CDR3 has 14 residues. The germline gives CDR1 MNHNS, CDR2 SASEGT. The CDR3: CASRLTRTSYEQYF. In DNA, the CDR3 is TGTGCCAGCAGACTAACACGGACTAGCTACGAGCAGTACTTC.

This clonotype was observed at least ten times. The J gene is TRBJ2-4, the V gene TRBV19; either TRBD1 or TRBD2 may supply D (5 bases each). The CDR3 runs 17 residues. The germline CDR1 and CDR2 sequences are LNHDA and SQIVND (reference sequence). V was clipped by 6 bases and J by 0 bases, with 18 bases between them. The DNA for the CDR3 is TGTGCCAGTAGCGAAGGACGGGACCCACAAGCCAAAAACATTCAGTACTTC. Its protein product is CASSEGRDPQAKNIQYF. Based on the CDR3 plus reference TRBV19 and TRBJ2-4, the full variable domain is DGGITQSPKYLFRKEGQNVTLSCEQNLNHDAMYWYRQDPGQGLRLIYYSQIVNDFQKGDIAEGYSVSREKKESFPLTVTSAQKNPTAFYLCASSEGRDPQAKNIQYFGAGTRLSVL.

This clonotype has ten or more counts. The chain employs TRBV7-2 and TRBJ2-5; D uncertain. The germline CDR1 and CDR2 sequences are SGHTA and FQGNSA. Trimming took 5 bases from V and 5 from J, leaving 12 bases between them. This CDR3 region has 13 residues. The CDR3 region is CASSANRWETQYF. The CDR3 nucleotides are TGTGCCAGCAGCGCAAATCGATGGGAGACCCAGTACTTC.

The V gene is TRBV5-1, the J gene TRBJ2-7; D unclear. The CDR3 extends over 12 amino acids. V lost 5 bases and J 5 bases, leaving 11 bases between the germline ends. Germline values: CDR1 SGHRS, CDR2 YFSETQ. CDR3 in amino acids: CASRTNLNEQYF. CDR3 DNA sequence: TGCGCCAGCAGGACGAACCTGAACGAGCAGTACTTC.

This clonotype was observed many times. The CDR3 here is CASSQARPGETQYF. CDR3 DNA sequence: TGTGCCAGCAGCCAAGCCAGACCGGGAGAGACCCAGTACTTC. The chain links TRBV27 to TRBJ2-5; D unresolved. Germline CDR1 is MNHEY and CDR2 is SMNVEV (reference sequence). The CDR3 contains 14 residues. Trimming pared 6 bases from V and 4 bases from J, leaving 15 bases between.

In this sample, this clonotype turned up a few times. The rearrangement joins TRBV3-1 to TRBJ2-2, with D possibly matching TRBD1 (5 bases). This CDR3 comprises 16 residues. CDR1 is LGHDT, CDR2 YNNKEL, per germline (reference sequence). Deletions cut 0 bases from V and 5 bases from J, with 13 bases between. The CDR3 region is CASSQEGGRATGELFF. The CDR3 region has the DNA TGTGCCAGCAGCCAAGAGGGCGGCAGGGCGACCGGGGAGCTGTTTTTT.

This clonotype occurred many times. This chain connects TRBV4-3 to TRBJ1-2; D remains ambiguous. The CDR3 covers 15 residues. V lost 0 bases, J lost 1 base, and 9 bases lay in between. CDR1 is LGHNA and CDR2 is YSLEER in the germline V gene. The CDR3 DNA reads TGCGCCAGCAGCCAAGAGTGGGTCCTTAACTATGGCTACACCTTC. Residues: CASSQEWVLNYGYTF.

This clonotype occurred many times. V usage is TRBV11-3 and J usage is TRBJ2-7, with 8 bases matching TRBD2. The J segment lost 5 bases and the V segment lost 5 bases, leaving 5 bases of the junction unmatched. CDR1 SGHNT and CDR2 YENEEA come from the germline V gene. This CDR3 is built from 13 residues. As DNA, the CDR3 is TGTGCCAGCAGCCAAGGACTAGCACACGAGCAGTACTTC. This encodes CASSQGLAHEQYF.

This clonotype was observed at least ten times. The chain joins TRBV6-5 to TRBJ2-2, with TRBD2 as a possible D gene (7 bases). The germline V gene encodes CDR1 MNHEY and CDR2 SVGAGI. CDR3 length: 17 amino acids. Trimming cost V 1 base and J 4 bases, with 16 bases left between them. CDR3: CASSYWVGGVGTGELFF. The CDR3 DNA follows: TGTGCCAGCAGTTACTGGGTAGGGGGGGTAGGCACCGGGGAGCTGTTTTTT.

The sample holds many counts of this clonotype. This rearrangement joins TRBV30 to TRBJ1-5, with unresolved D. Trimming took off 0 bases at V and 3 bases at J, with 6 bases between the two ends. CDR3 length equals 13 residues. CDR1 and CDR2 from the germline V gene are GTSNPN and SVGIG (reference sequence). In nucleotides, the CDR3 is TGTGCCTGGAGTGTATCACCCAATCAGCCCCAGCATTTT. It yields the protein CAWSVSPNQPQHF.

This clonotype has more than one count but fewer than ten. The chain has TRBV29-1 and TRBJ2-5, with D hard to call. V lost 3 bases, J lost 4 bases, and 24 bases lay in between. The CDR3 sequence is 17 residues long. Germline-derived CDR1 and CDR2 are SQVTM and ANQGSEA. DNA for the CDR3: TGCAGCGTTGACGCTTACTTAGTAACAGAGGAAGGAGAGACCCAGTACTTC. It yields the protein CSVDAYLVTEEGETQYF.

This clonotype has more than one count but fewer than ten. The CDR3 region has the DNA TGCAGCGCCCGCCCGGGGGTCACGGAGACCCAGTACTTC. It yields the protein CSARPGVTETQYF. The chain links TRBV29-1 to TRBJ2-5; possible D gene TRBD2, 6 bases. The CDR3 length is 13 residues. Per germline, CDR1 SQVTM and CDR2 ANQGSEA. The ends were cut back, 7 bases at V and 5 bases at J, with 17 bases in the middle.

Many counts were recorded for this clonotype. This chain connects TRBV6-2 or TRBV6-3 to TRBJ1-1; D gene unclear. Germline V gene sequence: CDR1 MNHEY, CDR2 SVGEGT. CDR3 size: 13 residues. The ends were cut back, 7 bases at V and 1 base at J, with 10 bases in the middle. The CDR3 coding sequence is TGTGCCAGCACTTGGCTGGGGAACACTGAAGCTTTCTTT. Amino acid sequence: CASTWLGNTEAFF.

At least ten counts were recorded for this clonotype. This sequence joins TRBV30 and TRBJ2-5; D could derive from TRBD1 or TRBD2 (6 bases each). The CDR3 has 15 amino acids. Germline V gene sequence: CDR1 GTSNPN, CDR2 SVGIG (reference sequence). The V and J ends lost 5 bases and 2 bases respectively, with 18 bases between them. The CDR3, as DNA: TGTGCCTGGGACGGGGGCGGCAGGATACAAGAGACCCAGTACTTC. As protein: CAWDGGGRIQETQYF.

There are many counts of this clonotype. CDR3 in DNA: TGCAGTGCCACAACAGGGGAAAGCCCCAATCAGCCCCAGCATTTT. Protein sequence: CSATTGESPNQPQHF. This chain connects TRBV20-1 to TRBJ1-5, with 7 bases lining up with TRBD1. J was trimmed by 3 bases and V by 6 bases; bases with no gene match: 11. Germline-derived CDR1 and CDR2 are DFQATT and SNEGSKA (reference sequence). The CDR3 covers 15 residues.

This clonotype was counted many times. The chain combines TRBV19 with TRBJ1-2; tentative D call: TRBD1 (5 bases). Germline V gives CDR1 LNHDA, CDR2 SQIVND (reference sequence). V was clipped by 8 bases and J by 7 bases, with 17 bases between them. The CDR3 contains 13 residues. The CDR3 loop is CASQWGGRGGYTF. The CDR3, as DNA: TGTGCCAGTCAGTGGGGCGGCCGCGGTGGCTACACCTTC.

This clonotype was recorded many times. A junction end diverges from the germline sequence, so it may reflect a read error. The rearrangement joins TRBV11-2 to TRBJ1-1; D gene uncertain. The length of the CDR3 is 14 residues. Per the germline V gene, CDR1 is SGHAT and CDR2 is FQNNGV. The CDR3 reads CTSSSGLRDTEAFF. The CDR3 coding sequence is TGTACCAGCAGCTCGGGTCTCCGGGACACTGAAGCTTTCTTT.

The table lists this clonotype with many counts. The chain uses TRBV10-3 and TRBJ2-2; 10 bases map to TRBD2. CDR1 is ENHRY and CDR2 is SYGVKD in the germline V gene. Trimming took 4 bases from V and 2 from J; bases not matched to a gene: 1. The CDR3 is 15 residues long. CDR3 loop: CAISGTSGNTGELFF. The CDR3 DNA reads TGTGCCATCAGTGGGACTAGCGGTAACACCGGGGAGCTGTTTTTT.

This clonotype was seen many times. The J gene is TRBJ2-7, the V gene TRBV30, with 7 bases lining up with TRBD1. The germline CDR1 and CDR2 sequences are GTSNPN and SVGIG (reference sequence). The CDR3 contains 13 residues. After removal of 3 bases from V and 2 bases from J, the junction contained 4 bases not matched to a gene. CDR3 protein: CAWRDRSAYEQYF. CDR3 nucleotide sequence: TGTGCCTGGAGGGACAGGTCGGCCTACGAGCAGTACTTC.